This entry lists 26 T cell receptor beta chains sequenced from one sample in a study of cytomegalovirus exposure and HLA in healthy donors. 60 Vbeta and 13 Jbeta primers were used in PCR. Assay used: immunoSEQ multiplex PCR; TCRdb lists only in-frame clones, some missing. The repertoire holds under 250,000 clones, with roughly 85% as singletons. Sequenced: PBMCs. The receptor set was obtained from a woman aged 45-60 years in good health and CMV-seronegative.

The chain combines TRBV5-1 with TRBJ2-6; 12 bases are a match to TRBD2. V shed 0 bases and J 4 bases; nucleotides not matched to a gene: 11. Germline V CDR1 and CDR2: SGHRS, YFSETQ. There are 20 residues in the CDR3. The CDR3 here is CASSLGASGRASGGANVLTF. In nucleotides, the CDR3 is TGCGCCAGCAGCTTGGGGGCTAGCGGGAGGGCCTCCGGGGGGGCCAACGTCCTGACTTTC.

The chain couples TRBV9 to TRBJ1-3; unclear D gene. The V and J ends lost 3 bases and 7 bases respectively, with 8 bases between them. CDR1 and CDR2 (germline): SGDLS, YYNGEE. This CDR3 has 12 residues. CDR3 sequence (DNA): TGTGCCAGCAGCGCCCCTCTGAACACCATATATTTT. This sequence encodes CASSAPLNTIYF.

J is TRBJ1-2 and V is TRBV5-6; 7 positions agree with TRBD1. The J segment lost 3 bases and the V segment lost 4 bases, leaving 3 bases of the junction unmatched. The CDR3 contains 13 residues. Germline V gene lookup returns CDR1 SGHDT and CDR2 YYEEEE. The CDR3 DNA reads as TGTGCCAGCAGCCTAGACAGGGACTATGGCTACACCTTC. It specifies CASSLDRDYGYTF.

The genes are TRBV7-3 and TRBJ2-2; no definite D call. The CDR3 runs to 15 residues. V was cut by 2 bases and J by 0 bases, with 7 bases left in between. Germline CDR1 reads SGHTA; CDR2 reads FQGTGA. The CDR3 DNA is TGTGCCAGCAGCTTATTTGGCCCGAACACCGGGGAGCTGTTTTTT. Amino acids: CASSLFGPNTGELFF.

This rearrangement joins TRBV27 to TRBJ2-1, with TRBD2 matching 8 bases. The CDR3 is 14 amino acids. The V gene's germline CDR1 is MNHEY and CDR2 SMNVEV (reference sequence). With 6 bases clipped from V and 3 bases from J, the junction kept 4 bases outside the gene matches. In DNA form, the CDR3 reads TGTGCCAGCAGACCGGGACTAGTCTACAATGAGCAGTTCTTC. This sequence encodes CASRPGLVYNEQFF.

The chain has TRBV5-5 and TRBJ1-4; 9 bases line up with TRBD1. The CDR3 loop spans 15 amino acids. Trimming took 4 bases from V and 7 from J; bases not matched to a gene: 8. CDR1 and CDR2 (germline): SGHKS, YYEKEE (reference sequence). CDR3 sequence reads: CASSRPQGAVEKLFF. CDR3 bases: TGTGCCAGCAGCCGACCACAGGGGGCGGTTGAAAAACTGTTTTTT.

As concerns this clone: One end of the junction varies from germline; a read error may be responsible. V and J are TRBV2 and TRBJ2-7; D perhaps matches TRBD2 (5 bases). The CDR3 is made up of 12 amino acids. CDR1 and CDR2 (germline): SNHLY, FYNNEI. CDR3 sequence: CSRKEAAYEQYF. The CDR3, as DNA: TGTTCCAGGAAGGAAGCGGCATACGAGCAGTACTTC.

This clone appeared a few times. The chain recombines TRBV4-3 with TRBJ1-4; D perhaps matches TRBD1 (5 bases). The CDR3 loop spans 14 amino acids. V lost 1 base and J lost 8, with 11 bases in between. Germline V CDR1 and CDR2: LGHNA, YSLEER. CDR3 DNA sequence: TGCGCCAGCAGCCAAGTCACAGGAGAGGAAAAACTGTTTTTT. Translated: CASSQVTGEEKLFF.

Comment on this clone: Other DNA sequences in the sample encode the same CDR3. V and J are TRBV11-3 and TRBJ1-1; no definite D call. The CDR3 loop spans 13 amino acids. Germline lookup yields CDR1 SGHNT and CDR2 YENEEA. Trimming pared 1 base from V and 1 base from J, leaving 4 bases between. The CDR3 is CASSLGRNTEAFF. Here the CDR3 DNA reads TGTGCCAGCAGCTTAGGGAGGAACACTGAAGCTTTCTTT.

The rearrangement links TRBV7-2 to TRBJ1-5; no definite D call. Trimming took off 5 bases at V and 5 bases at J, with 10 bases between the two ends. Germline V gives CDR1 SGHTA, CDR2 FQGNSA. The CDR3 totals 13 residues. The CDR3 protein is CASSQSRDQPQHF. CDR3 nucleotide sequence: TGTGCCAGCAGCCAGTCGCGGGATCAGCCCCAGCATTTT.

This clone was counted between two and nine times. The chain carries TRBV6-1 and TRBJ2-5, with D perhaps matching TRBD2 (6 bases). The V gene's germline CDR1 is MNHNS and CDR2 SASEGT. This CDR3 region has 15 residues. V lost 6 bases and J lost 5, with 19 bases in between. CDR3 sequence reads: CASRASIGRVETQYF. The CDR3 nucleotides are TGTGCCAGCAGGGCCTCCATCGGGAGAGTCGAGACCCAGTACTTC.

This rearrangement joins TRBV2 to TRBJ2-5, with D possibly matching TRBD2 (5 bases). This CDR3 comprises 16 residues. Germline CDR1 is SNHLY and CDR2 is FYNNEI. V lost 2 bases, J lost 2 bases, and 15 bases lay in between. The CDR3 sequence is CASSEPGKTGQETQYF. The CDR3 coding sequence is TGTGCCAGCAGTGAACCGGGAAAAACGGGGCAAGAGACCCAGTACTTC. The variable domain in full, with the rest retrieved from reference TRBV2 and TRBJ2-5, is EPEVTQTPSHQVTQMGQEVILRCVPISNHLYFYWYRQILGQKVEFLVSFYNNEISEKSEIFDDQFSVERPDGSNFTLKIRSTKLEDSAMYFCASSEPGKTGQETQYFGPGTRLLVL.

The V gene is TRBV13, the J gene TRBJ1-5, with D possibly being TRBD1 (6 bases). This CDR3 spans 15 amino acids. Trimming left V 0 bases short and J 8 bases short, with 14 bases between. The germline gives CDR1 PRHDT, CDR2 FYEKMQ (reference sequence). The CDR3 DNA reads TGTGCCAGCAGCTTAGGCCGGGCCAGGGACAAGCCCCAGCATTTT. Translating it yields CASSLGRARDKPQHF.

The chain recombines TRBV5-4 with TRBJ2-1; 8 bases agree with TRBD2. The CDR3 covers 18 residues. J was trimmed by 6 bases and V by 1 base; bases with no gene match: 15. The germline CDR1 and CDR2 sequences are SGHNT and YYREEE (reference sequence). CDR3 protein: CASSLWGSPGLGFNEQFF. Written as DNA, the CDR3 is TGTGCCAGCAGCTTGTGGGGTTCCCCGGGACTAGGGTTCAATGAGCAGTTCTTC.

The chain carries TRBV27 and TRBJ1-5, with a possible D match to TRBD1 (6 bases). Per germline, CDR1 MNHEY and CDR2 SMNVEV (reference sequence). Deletions cut 2 bases from V and 4 bases from J, with 21 bases between. This CDR3 region has 18 residues. The CDR3 protein is CASSLKGGGYRVNQPQHF. In DNA, the CDR3 is TGTGCCAGCAGTTTAAAAGGCGGCGGGTACAGGGTAAATCAGCCCCAGCATTTT.

The chain is built from TRBV29-1 and TRBJ1-2; 12 nucleotides agree with TRBD1. The V gene's germline CDR1 is SQVTM and CDR2 ANQGSEA. The CDR3 runs 16 residues. The V gene end was trimmed by 0 bases and the J gene end by 8 bases; junction bases not matched to a gene: 10. Here the CDR3 reads CSVEDWGQGAQKGYTF. CDR3 DNA sequence: TGCAGCGTTGAAGATTGGGGACAGGGGGCGCAAAAAGGCTACACCTTC.

Details on this clone: This CDR3 is also generated by other DNA sequences in the sample. The V and J genes are TRBV6-6 and TRBJ2-1; the match to TRBD2 covers 7 bases. Germline-derived CDR1 and CDR2 are MNHNY and SVGAGI (reference sequence). V lost 3 bases and J lost 3; bases outside the gene matches: 2. This CDR3 contains 14 residues. The CDR3 DNA sequence: TGTGCCAGCAGTTATGGGACTAACTACAATGAGCAGTTCTTC. Translated: CASSYGTNYNEQFF.

The chain is built from TRBV4-1 and TRBJ2-7; 8 bases line up with TRBD2. The CDR3 totals 16 residues. Losses at the gene ends were 1 base for V and 0 bases for J; bases not matched to a gene: 5. Germline V gene sequence: CDR1 MGHRA, CDR2 YSYEKL. The CDR3 region has the DNA TGCGCCAGCAGCCAAGCGCTAGCGGGCCTCTCCTACGAGCAGTACTTC. Translating it yields CASSQALAGLSYEQYF.

This clone was observed a handful of times. The chain employs TRBV27 and TRBJ1-5, with 7 bases matching TRBD1. Germline CDR1 is MNHEY and CDR2 is SMNVEV (reference sequence). This CDR3 is 17 amino acids long. With V trimmed by 3 bases and J by 2 bases, 10 bases remained unmatched. The CDR3 DNA reads TGTGCCAGCAGTTTCAGAGGGGGCGGTTTCGGCAATCAGCCCCAGCATTTT. This encodes CASSFRGGGFGNQPQHF.

Remarks on this clone: Distinct nucleotide sequences in the sample also encode this CDR3. The chain's CDR3 is CASSFRDQPQHF. The CDR3 region has the DNA TGTGCCAGCAGTTTCAGGGATCAGCCCCAGCATTTT. J is TRBJ1-5 and V is TRBV28, with D possibly TRBD1 on 5 matching bases. The V gene lost 3 bases and the J gene lost 5 bases, with 5 bases spanning the gap. CDR1 is MDHEN and CDR2 is SYDVKM in the germline V gene. The CDR3 spans 12 residues.

The rearrangement joins TRBV5-1 to TRBJ2-3, with D perhaps matching TRBD2 (6 bases). The CDR3 has 14 residues. The V and J ends lost 4 bases and 9 bases respectively, with 18 bases between them. The germline gives CDR1 SGHRS, CDR2 YFSETQ. DNA of the CDR3: TGCGCCAGCAGCGTTGGACTGGACGCGGGGACGCAGTATTTT. Translated, it gives CASSVGLDAGTQYF.

The V and J genes are TRBV2 and TRBJ1-1, with D perhaps matching TRBD1 (5 bases). CDR1 and CDR2 (germline): SNHLY, FYNNEI. There are 12 residues in the CDR3. V was trimmed by 9 bases and J by 1 base, leaving 9 bases between them. The CDR3: CARLQENTEAFF. DNA for the CDR3: TGTGCCAGGCTACAGGAGAACACTGAAGCTTTCTTT. The variable domain in full, completed from reference TRBV2 and TRBJ1-1, reads EPEVTQTPSHQVTQMGQEVILRCVPISNHLYFYWYRQILGQKVEFLVSFYNNEISEKSEIFDDQFSVERPDGSNFTLKIRSTKLEDSAMYFCARLQENTEAFFGQGTRLTVV.

The chain links TRBV19 to TRBJ1-5; D remains unclear. V lost 9 bases to trimming and J lost 5 bases, with 11 bases between them. The CDR3 is 12 residues long. Germline CDR1 reads LNHDA; CDR2 reads SQIVND (reference sequence). CDR3 DNA: TGTGCCAGCCGGTCCGCCGATCAGCCCCAGCATTTT. Translation gives CASRSADQPQHF.

V and J are TRBV9 and TRBJ1-2; D remains unclear. CDR3 size: 16 residues. Germline-derived CDR1 and CDR2 are SGDLS and YYNGEE. V was shortened by 5 bases and J by 2 bases, with 19 bases between the two germline ends. The CDR3 DNA reads TGTGCCAGCAGTGCCCTGCCCTTGACTGAAAACTATGGCTACACCTTC. Amino acids: CASSALPLTENYGYTF.

The chain joins TRBV30 to TRBJ2-2; D possibly corresponds to TRBD1 (5 bases). Germline V lookup: CDR1 GTSNPN, CDR2 SVGIG (reference sequence). V shed 1 base and J shed 5 bases, with 11 bases lying between them. The CDR3 consists of 14 residues. The CDR3 bases are TGTGCCTGGAGTGGGACACACCTAACCGGGGAGCTGTTTTTT. Its protein is CAWSGTHLTGELFF.

The J gene is TRBJ1-5, the V gene TRBV6-1; TRBD1 matches 7 bases. Germline V gene sequence: CDR1 MNHNS, CDR2 SASEGT. V gave up 2 bases and J gave up 7 bases; unmatched junction bases: 2. This CDR3 spans 13 amino acids. The CDR3 region has the DNA TGTGCCAGCAGTGAACGAGGGGGCCAGCCCCAGCATTTT. Translating gives CASSERGGQPQHF.